A selection of T cell receptor beta chains follows, all from one sample in a study of OX40 agonist ivuxolimab in advanced cancers. Sequencing used immunoSEQ multiplex PCR; TCRdb keeps in-frame clones, though not all of them. The sample carries some 73,000 clones, approximately 86% recorded once. Sequencing was performed on CD4+ or CD8+ T cells sorted from blood, taken in a trial of the OX40 agonist ivuxolimab. The receptors were sampled from an adult with an advanced solid tumor such as melanoma, head and neck, liver or kidney cancer. The CDR3 runs from the conserved cysteine through the conserved F or W. D genes are given only for firm matches. Some rows mark clone size as missing; the rest say once, few, many or name a class of expanded clone.

13	.	TRBV28	.	TRBJ2-7	CASTEGGDYEQYF	TGTGCCAGCACCGAAGGAGGGGACTACGAGCAGTACTTC
12	.	TRBV6-1	.	TRBJ1-5	CASSPRDQPQHF	TGTGCCAGCAGTCCTAGGGATCAGCCCCAGCATTTT
15	.	TRBV4-1	.	TRBJ1-6	CASSQDPERRAPLHF	TGCGCCAGCAGCCAAGATCCGGAAAGGAGGGCACCCCTCCACTTT
11	.	TRBV6-5	.	TRBJ2-1	CASSTSSEQFF	TGTGCCAGCAGTACTAGTAGTGAGCAGTTCTTC
14	TRBD1	TRBV12-5	.	TRBJ1-2	CASGLVDRVFGYTF	TGTGCTAGTGGTTTGGTGGACAGGGTTTTTGGCTACACCTTC
11	.	TRBV2	once	TRBJ1-1	CASSGHLVAFF	TGTGCCAGCAGTGGTCACTTGGTAGCTTTCTTT
14	.	TRBV6-5	.	TRBJ1-1	CASSSTGLATEAFF	TGTGCCAGCAGTTCAACAGGTTTGGCCACTGAAGCTTTCTTT
14	.	TRBV18	.	TRBJ1-1	CASSPAQTGTEAFF	TGTGCCAGCTCACCCGCACAGACGGGCACTGAAGCTTTCTTT
13	TRBD1	TRBV7-2	.	TRBJ1-3	CASSSTGAHTIYF	TGTGCCAGCAGCTCCACAGGGGCGCACACCATATATTTT
14	.	TRBV5-1	.	TRBJ2-1	CASSLFTRGDEQFF	TGCGCCAGCAGCTTGTTCACTAGGGGGGATGAGCAGTTCTTC
14	TRBD1	TRBV7-9	once	TRBJ1-5	CASSKTGAGQPQHF	TGTGCCAGCAGCAAGACAGGGGCGGGTCAGCCCCAGCATTTT
16	.	TRBV6-1	few	TRBJ2-1	CASSEEAASSYNEQFF	TGTGCCAGCAGTGAAGAAGCAGCGAGCTCCTACAATGAGCAGTTCTTC
17	TRBD2	TRBV10-3	.	TRBJ2-7	CAISEYMASGSSYEQYF	TGTGCCATCAGTGAGTATATGGCTAGCGGTAGCTCCTACGAGCAGTACTTC
15	.	TRBV7-9	.	TRBJ1-4	CASSLGVVGNEKLFF	TGTGCCAGCAGCTTAGGCGTGGTGGGAAATGAAAAACTGTTTTTT
15	TRBD1	TRBV6-5	.	TRBJ2-1	CASRETGQGYNEQFF	TGTGCCAGCAGGGAAACCGGACAGGGATACAATGAGCAGTTCTTC
14	TRBD2	TRBV7-9	.	TRBJ2-7	CASRSSGRAYEQYF	TGTGCCAGCAGATCTAGCGGGAGGGCCTACGAGCAGTACTTC
16	TRBD2	TRBV19	.	TRBJ2-5	CASSIARRGGRETQYF	TGTGCCAGTAGTATAGCCCGGCGGGGGGGCCGTGAGACCCAGTACTTC
15	.	TRBV4-3	.	TRBJ2-5	CASSQEGGRGETQYF	TGCGCCAGCAGCCAGGAGGGGGGGAGAGGGGAGACCCAGTACTTC
14	.	TRBV5-1	.	TRBJ2-7	CASSSGYSLDEQYF	TGCGCCAGCAGCTCTGGCTATTCCCTCGACGAGCAGTACTTC
13	.	TRBV7-3	.	TRBJ1-1	CASSLLENTEAFF	TGTGCCAGCAGCTTATTGGAGAACACTGAAGCTTTCTTT
13	.	TRBV5-1	.	TRBJ1-2	CASSSGAAYGYTF	TGCGCCAGCAGCTCGGGGGCAGCATATGGCTACACCTTC
16	TRBD1	TRBV7-8	.	TRBJ2-3	CASSFTWTGDTDTQYF	TGTGCCAGCAGCTTTACTTGGACAGGGGACACAGATACGCAGTATTTT
16	TRBD1	TRBV13	.	TRBJ2-1	CASSLDGQGSYNEQFF	TGTGCCAGCAGCTTAGATGGACAGGGTTCCTACAATGAGCAGTTCTTC
17	TRBD1	TRBV30	.	TRBJ1-4	CAWSAGTVKILSEKLFF	TGTGCCTGGAGTGCAGGGACAGTTAAGATCTTAAGTGAAAAACTGTTTTTT
15	.	TRBV6-6	.	TRBJ1-6	CASSYSSQVYSPLHF	TGTGCCAGCAGTTACTCATCCCAGGTCTATTCACCCCTCCACTTT
15	.	TRBV28	few	TRBJ2-7	CASLTWGSGTYEQYF	TGTGCCAGCCTTACTTGGGGTAGCGGAACCTACGAGCAGTACTTC
13	TRBD1	TRBV2	.	TRBJ2-1	CASKDRDSPEQFF	TGTGCCAGCAAGGACAGGGACAGTCCTGAGCAGTTCTTC
14	.	TRBV5-4	.	TRBJ2-2	CASSVGQNTGELFF	TGTGCCAGCAGCGTGGGACAGAACACCGGGGAGCTGTTTTTT
13	.	TRBV11-3	.	TRBJ2-1	CASSLGRNNEQFF	TGTGCCAGCAGCTTAGGCCGGAACAATGAGCAGTTCTTC
16	TRBD2	TRBV5-1	.	TRBJ2-3	CASSRLAGGSTDTQYF	TGCGCCAGCAGCAGACTAGCGGGGGGCAGCACAGATACGCAGTATTTT
15	TRBD1	TRBV29-1	.	TRBJ1-2	CSVDPTGGAGYGYTF	TGCAGCGTTGATCCTACAGGGGGCGCTGGCTATGGCTACACCTTC
15	.	TRBV28	.	TRBJ1-1	CASSSFGSPNTEAFF	TGTGCCAGCAGTTCCTTCGGCTCTCCGAACACTGAAGCTTTCTTT
13	TRBD1	TRBV18	once	TRBJ1-1	CASSPPDRAEAFF	TGTGCCAGCTCACCCCCCGACAGGGCTGAAGCTTTCTTT
17	TRBD2	TRBV7-2	.	TRBJ2-3	CASSPSGTLRRTDTQYF	TGTGCCAGCAGCCCAAGCGGGACCCTCAGGCGCACCGATACGCAGTATTTT
15	.	TRBV5-5	.	TRBJ1-3	CASSFTDDSGNTIYF	TGTGCCAGCAGCTTCACGGATGACTCTGGAAACACCATATATTTT
15	.	TRBV5-1	few	TRBJ2-1	CASSPLQGIRNEQFF	TGCGCCAGCAGCCCCCTCCAGGGGATCAGGAATGAGCAGTTCTTC
13	.	TRBV14	.	TRBJ1-3	CASSPGLPNTIYF	TGTGCCAGCAGCCCGGGACTTCCGAACACCATATATTTT
15	.	TRBV2	.	TRBJ1-6	CASRELPSYNSPLHF	TGTGCCAGCAGGGAACTGCCCTCCTATAATTCACCCCTCCACTTT
14	.	TRBV18	.	TRBJ2-1	CASSTDTSYNEQFF	TGTGCCAGCTCAACAGACACCTCCTACAATGAGCAGTTCTTC
11	.	TRBV11-2	.	TRBJ2-7	CASSSFYEQYF	TGTGCCAGCAGCTCCTTCTACGAGCAGTACTTC
14	.	TRBV5-4	.	TRBJ2-3	CASRSRTSTDTQYF	TGTGCCAGCAGGTCGAGGACTAGCACAGATACGCAGTATTTT
15	.	TRBV7-2	.	TRBJ1-3	CASSPDGSSGNTIYF	TGTGCCAGCAGTCCGGACGGCAGCTCTGGAAACACCATATATTTT
14	.	TRBV6-4	once	TRBJ1-5	CASSRRGSNQPQHF	TGTGCCAGCAGCAGGAGGGGGAGCAATCAGCCCCAGCATTTT
19	TRBD2	TRBV5-1	.	TRBJ2-2	CASSPNWLAGGTNTGELFF	TGCGCCAGCAGCCCGAATTGGCTAGCGGGAGGAACGAACACCGGGGAGCTGTTTTTT
13	.	TRBV30	.	TRBJ2-7	CAWSEAGPYEQYF	TGTGCCTGGAGTGAGGCAGGTCCTTACGAGCAGTACTTC
14	.	TRBV7-8	.	TRBJ2-5	CASSLKWTEETQYF	TGTGCCAGCAGCTTAAAATGGACAGAAGAGACCCAGTACTTC
15	TRBD2	TRBV7-2	.	TRBJ2-7	CASSLLAGLPYEQYF	TGTGCCAGCAGCTTATTAGCGGGGCTCCCCTACGAGCAGTACTTC
16	.	TRBV11-3	few	TRBJ1-2	CASSLNSSSLYDGYTF	TGTGCCAGCAGCTTAAATTCGTCTTCTCTCTATGATGGCTACACCTTC
15	TRBD2	TRBV6-5	.	TRBJ2-3	CASSYGGVRTDTQYF	TGTGCCAGCAGTTACGGGGGGGTGAGAACAGATACGCAGTATTTT
13	TRBD2	TRBV27	.	TRBJ2-7	CASASGMYYEQYF	TGTGCCAGTGCTAGCGGGATGTATTACGAGCAGTACTTC
14	TRBD1	TRBV4-1	few	TRBJ2-7	CASSRGQVSYEQYF	TGCGCCAGCAGCCGCGGACAGGTGTCCTACGAGCAGTACTTC
12	.	TRBV5-1	.	TRBJ2-5	CASSRDRETQYF	TGCGCCAGCAGCAGGGACCGGGAGACCCAGTACTTC
15	TRBD2	TRBV7-6	.	TRBJ2-1	CASSSGLAGGNEQFF	TGTGCCAGCAGCTCGGGACTAGCGGGGGGGAATGAGCAGTTCTTC